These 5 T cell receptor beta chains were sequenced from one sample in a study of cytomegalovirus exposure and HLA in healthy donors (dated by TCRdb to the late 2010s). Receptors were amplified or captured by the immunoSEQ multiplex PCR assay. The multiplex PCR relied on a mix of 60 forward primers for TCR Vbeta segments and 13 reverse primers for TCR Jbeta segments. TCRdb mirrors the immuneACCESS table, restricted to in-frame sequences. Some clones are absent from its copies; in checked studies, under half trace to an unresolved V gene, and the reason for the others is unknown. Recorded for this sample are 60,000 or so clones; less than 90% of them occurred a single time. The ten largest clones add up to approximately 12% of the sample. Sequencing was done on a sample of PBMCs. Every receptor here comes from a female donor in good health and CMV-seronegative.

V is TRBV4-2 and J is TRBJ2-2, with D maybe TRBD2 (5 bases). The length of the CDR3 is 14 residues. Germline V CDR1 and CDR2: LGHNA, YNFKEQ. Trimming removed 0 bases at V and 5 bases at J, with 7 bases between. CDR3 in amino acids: CASSQERTTGELFF. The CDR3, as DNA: TGTGCCAGCAGCCAAGAGAGGACTACCGGGGAGCTGTTTTTT.

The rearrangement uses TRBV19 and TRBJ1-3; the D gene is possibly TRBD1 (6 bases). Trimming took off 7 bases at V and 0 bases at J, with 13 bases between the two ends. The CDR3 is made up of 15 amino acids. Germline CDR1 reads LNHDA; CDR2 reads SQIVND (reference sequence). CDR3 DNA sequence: TGTGCCAGTATCCCTGCAGGGGCCTCTGGAAACACCATATATTTT. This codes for CASIPAGASGNTIYF. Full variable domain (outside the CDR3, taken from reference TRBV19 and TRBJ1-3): DGGITQSPKYLFRKEGQNVTLSCEQNLNHDAMYWYRQDPGQGLRLIYYSQIVNDFQKGDIAEGYSVSREKKESFPLTVTSAQKNPTAFYLCASIPAGASGNTIYFGEGSWLTVV.

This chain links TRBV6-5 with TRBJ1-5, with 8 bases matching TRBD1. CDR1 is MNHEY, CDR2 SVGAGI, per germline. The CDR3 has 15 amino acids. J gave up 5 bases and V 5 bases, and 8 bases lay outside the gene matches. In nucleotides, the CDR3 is TGTGCCAGCAGTCAAACGACAGGGGTGGATCAGCCCCAGCATTTT. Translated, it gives CASSQTTGVDQPQHF.

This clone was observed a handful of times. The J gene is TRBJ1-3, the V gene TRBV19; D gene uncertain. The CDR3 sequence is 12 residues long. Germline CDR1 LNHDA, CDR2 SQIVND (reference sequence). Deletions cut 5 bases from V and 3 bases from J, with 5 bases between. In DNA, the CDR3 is TGTGCCAGTAGTCAGATTGGAAACACCATATATTTT. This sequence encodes CASSQIGNTIYF.

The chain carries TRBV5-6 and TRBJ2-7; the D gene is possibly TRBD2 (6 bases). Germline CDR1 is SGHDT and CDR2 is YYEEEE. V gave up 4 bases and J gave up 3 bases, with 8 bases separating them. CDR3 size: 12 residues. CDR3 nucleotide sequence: TGTGCCAGCAGCCTCGGGGGCTACGAGCAGTACTTC. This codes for CASSLGGYEQYF.